The 17 T cell receptor beta chains below all came from one sample that was sequenced in a study of cytomegalovirus exposure and HLA in healthy donors. The PCR contained 60 Vbeta and 13 Jbeta primers. TCRdb's table, derived via immunoSEQ multiplex PCR, lists solely in-frame clones and lacks some. The data hold about 180,000 clones, with around 80% observed a single time. The sample taken for sequencing was PBMCs. The source is a girl aged 10-17 years in good health and CMV-seropositive.

V usage is TRBV9 and J usage is TRBJ2-3; the D is unclear. CDR3 length: 12 amino acids. Looked up from germline, CDR1 is SGDLS and CDR2 is YYNGEE. Trimming pared 3 bases from V and 0 bases from J, leaving 2 bases between. CDR3 residues: CASSASTDTQYF. The CDR3 DNA reads as TGTGCCAGCAGCGCTAGCACAGATACGCAGTATTTT.

The rearrangement links TRBV5-1 to TRBJ2-7; TRBD1 is a possible D gene (5 bases). The length of the CDR3 is 13 residues. Germline V CDR1 and CDR2: SGHRS, YFSETQ. The germline V and J ends were trimmed by 0 bases and 5 bases, with 9 bases remaining between them. The chain's CDR3 is CASSLADNDEQYF. The DNA for the CDR3 is TGCGCCAGCAGCTTGGCGGACAACGACGAGCAGTACTTC.

V and J are TRBV5-1 and TRBJ1-5, with 7 bases aligning to TRBD1. Germline trimming cut 0 bases from V and 7 bases from J; bases unmatched to any gene: 7. This CDR3 is built from 15 residues. Germline assignment: CDR1 SGHRS and CDR2 YFSETQ. The DNA of the CDR3 is TGCGCCAGCAGCTTGGGAGGGGGCAGGGGCCAGCCCCAGCATTTT. It specifies CASSLGGGRGQPQHF.

The rearrangement links TRBV5-4 to TRBJ2-3, with 8 bases that match TRBD1. This CDR3 spans 13 amino acids. J lost 10 bases, V lost 4 bases, and 8 bases had no gene match. Germline-derived CDR1 and CDR2 are SGHNT and YYREEE (reference sequence). CDR3 nucleotides: TGTGCCAGCAGCGGAGGACAGGGAGTGGCGCAGTATTTT. The encoded protein is CASSGGQGVAQYF.

This chain joins TRBV19 and TRBJ1-1, with a tentative D call TRBD1 (5 bases). Germline values: CDR1 LNHDA, CDR2 SQIVND (reference sequence). V was trimmed by 6 bases and J by 1 base, leaving 12 bases between them. The CDR3 totals 14 residues. The CDR3 is CASSPYTGNTEAFF. The DNA for the CDR3 is TGTGCCAGTAGCCCGTATACAGGGAACACTGAAGCTTTCTTT.

This chain uses TRBV15 with TRBJ1-4, with D uncertain. The CDR3 is 15 residues long. The ends were cut back, 1 base at V and 0 bases at J, with 6 bases in the middle. From germline, CDR1 is LNHNV and CDR2 YYDKDF (reference sequence). In DNA form, the CDR3 reads TGTGCCACCAGCAGAGCGTCTGCAACTAATGAAAAACTGTTTTTT. The encoded protein is CATSRASATNEKLFF. Filled out from reference TRBV15 and TRBJ1-4, the complete variable domain reads DAMVIQNPRYQVTQFGKPVTLSCSQTLNHNVMYWYQQKSSQAPKLLFHYYDKDFNNEADTPDNFQSRRPNTSFCFLDIRSPGLGDTAMYLCATSRASATNEKLFFGSGTQLSVL.

V is TRBV27 and J is TRBJ1-1, with D unresolved. Germline loops: CDR1 MNHEY, CDR2 SMNVEV (reference sequence). The CDR3 covers 13 residues. With 5 bases removed from V and 2 bases from J, the gap between germline ends came to 9 bases. The CDR3 loop reads CASSLYYNTEAFF. CDR3 DNA sequence: TGTGCCAGCAGTCTCTATTACAACACTGAAGCTTTCTTT.

V usage is TRBV30 and J usage is TRBJ2-3, with 10 nucleotides matching TRBD2. The V gene end was trimmed by 4 bases and the J gene end by 2 bases; junction bases not matched to a gene: 3. The CDR3 covers 14 residues. CDR1 and CDR2 from the germline V gene are GTSNPN and SVGIG (reference sequence). The CDR3 spells CAWTLAGDTDTQYF. As DNA, the CDR3 is TGTGCCTGGACCCTAGCGGGAGACACAGATACGCAGTATTTT.

The genes are TRBV5-1 and TRBJ2-1; possibly TRBD2 for D (6 bases). Germline V gene lookup returns CDR1 SGHRS and CDR2 YFSETQ. With 0 bases removed from V and 0 bases from J, the gap between germline ends came to 16 bases. CDR3 size: 18 residues. CDR3: CASSLAGSSGISYNEQFF. CDR3 bases: TGCGCCAGCAGCTTGGCCGGTAGTAGCGGAATCTCCTACAATGAGCAGTTCTTC.

The rearrangement uses TRBV18 and TRBJ1-2; D might be TRBD1 (5 bases). CDR1 and CDR2 (germline): KGHSH, LQKENI. The V and J ends lost 3 bases and 6 bases respectively, with 11 bases between them. This CDR3 contains 13 residues. Here the CDR3 DNA reads TGTGCCAGCTCACCCCAGGGTTTTGATGGCTACACCTTC. This gives the protein CASSPQGFDGYTF.

The chain couples TRBV6-5 to TRBJ1-3; no reliable D call. The V and J ends lost 2 bases and 3 bases respectively, with 11 bases between them. CDR1 is MNHEY and CDR2 is SVGAGI in the germline V gene. This CDR3 is 15 amino acids long. As DNA, the CDR3 is TGTGCCAGCAGTTACGCTCCGGGGAATGGAAACACCATATATTTT. Its translation: CASSYAPGNGNTIYF.

In this sample, this clone turned up a few times. The chain recombines TRBV2 with TRBJ1-6; no firm D call. With 4 bases removed from V and 5 bases from J, the gap between germline ends came to 12 bases. Germline values: CDR1 SNHLY, CDR2 FYNNEI. The CDR3 covers 15 residues. CDR3 sequence (DNA): TGTGCCAGCAGTGTATTATCAGGAAATAATTCACCCCTCCACTTT. It is translated as CASSVLSGNNSPLHF.

The gene calls are TRBV5-1 and TRBJ1-5; 7 bases line up with TRBD1. This CDR3 region has 16 residues. V lost 4 bases, J lost 3 bases, and 10 bases stayed unmatched. From germline, CDR1 is SGHRS and CDR2 YFSETQ. The CDR3 loop reads CASSEGTVGSNQPQHF. The CDR3 bases are TGCGCCAGCAGCGAGGGGACAGTAGGTTCCAATCAGCCCCAGCATTTT.

The V call is TRBV9, the J call TRBJ1-2; D is unresolved. In germline, CDR1 is SGDLS, CDR2 YYNGEE. Between the trimmed V and J ends, which lost 0 bases and 6 bases, there was a span of 9 bases. CDR3 length: 13 amino acids. DNA for the CDR3: TGTGCCAGCAGCGTAGGGGCGGGAGATGGCTACACCTTC. It yields the protein CASSVGAGDGYTF.

This clone was detected once. This sequence joins TRBV6-5 and TRBJ1-1, with 8 bases lining up with TRBD1. Trimming took 2 bases from V and 7 from J; bases not matched to a gene: 6. The CDR3 has 14 residues. The germline gives CDR1 MNHEY, CDR2 SVGAGI. CDR3 loop: CASSYAPGQGEAFF. The CDR3 nucleotides read TGTGCCAGCAGTTACGCTCCTGGACAGGGTGAAGCTTTCTTT.

The chain uses TRBV30 and TRBJ1-3; D perhaps matches TRBD1 (5 bases). Trimming took off 3 bases at V and 0 bases at J, with 9 bases between the two ends. CDR1 is GTSNPN and CDR2 is SVGIG in the germline V gene (reference sequence). The CDR3 contains 14 residues. The CDR3 DNA is TGTGCCTGGAGCACAGGTGTCTCTGGAAACACCATATATTTT. Its protein is CAWSTGVSGNTIYF.

This chain joins TRBV6-6 and TRBJ2-7; TRBD1 matches at 7 bases. Per the germline V gene, CDR1 is MNHNY and CDR2 is SVGAGI (reference sequence). The CDR3 has 13 amino acids. V lost 5 bases, J lost 5 bases, and 6 bases stayed unmatched. CDR3 in amino acids: CASSPQGKDEQYF. The CDR3 DNA is TGTGCCAGCAGTCCACAGGGGAAGGACGAGCAGTACTTC.